This T cell receptor (beta chain) is drawn from a study of T cell responses to AZD1222 COVID-19 vaccine. On the study more broadly: Researchers grouped second doses given at about 4 or about 12 weeks into one pool.

Trimming stripped 4 bases from V and 2 bases from J, with 22 bases between. Germline assignment: CDR1 SGHNT and CDR2 YYREEE (reference sequence). The CDR3 sequence is 17 residues long. As for this clone: The antigen is not known.

The method was immunoSEQ multiplex PCR; TCRdb's version includes in-frame clones alone and lacks a portion of them. The profile covers under 200,000 clones, with about 90% appearing a single time and more than 5.5% taken by the ten largest. Study-wide results and limits: Vaccine-associated CD4 TCRs spanned spike, dominant at 160-218 and 743-854.

This sequence joins TRBV5-4 and TRBJ2-7, with TRBD2 as a possible D gene (5 bases). Sequenced here: peripheral blood, sampled on day 0 of AZD1222 vaccination. This TCR was sampled from an adult in good health. The CDR3 DNA sequence: TGTGCCAGCAGCCCGGAGGACGACGGTGAAGGGCCCTACGAGCAGTACTTC. Its protein is CASSPEDDGEGPYEQYF.